This T cell receptor beta chain was found in a study of blood T cell repertoires in COVID-19. Overall study context: The samples span acute and convalescent COVID-19 from the United States, Italy and Spain. Sample material is recorded as cDNA or gDNA derived from T cells, B-cell-depleted T cells, or PBMCs.

V dropped 1 base and J dropped 11 bases, with 12 bases sitting between them. The V gene's germline CDR1 is SEHNR and CDR2 FQNEAQ (reference sequence). The CDR3 is 13 residues long. Original processing notes: How many nucleated cells were present was estimated from reference gene primer amplification. The data were produced by immunoSEQ multiplex PCR, yet TCRdb's version contains in-frame clones alone and is incomplete. V and J calls and clone size follow that table, whereas D and trimming were derived from the DNA. Here the sample spans about 200,000 clones, about 85% being singletons. Source material: peripheral blood. This chain links TRBV7-9 with TRBJ1-5; D ambiguous. The sequence derives from a woman of 80 years or more with acute or convalescent COVID-19. The CDR3 loop reads CASSLDMSGSQHF. In DNA, the CDR3 is TGTGCCAGCAGCTTAGATATGAGCGGGTCCCAGCATTTT.